This T cell receptor beta chain was found in a study of cytomegalovirus exposure and HLA in healthy donors. CDR3 length: 14 residues. V shed 4 bases and J shed 6 bases, with 12 bases lying between them. CDR1 is SGHAT, CDR2 FQNNGV, per germline. Use of 60 Vbeta and 13 Jbeta primers characterized the PCR. The assay was immunoSEQ multiplex PCR, and TCRdb's table has in-frame clones only and misses some. The sample consists of around 50,000 clones, around 74% of them appearing once. This chain uses TRBV11-2 with TRBJ2-2; the D is unclear. The receptor comes from a man aged 25 to 40 in good health and CMV-seronegative. Sequenced: PBMCs. The CDR3 region has the DNA TGTGCCAGCAGCTACACCGGGTTAGCCGGGGAGCTGTTTTTT. Protein sequence: CASSYTGLAGELFF.